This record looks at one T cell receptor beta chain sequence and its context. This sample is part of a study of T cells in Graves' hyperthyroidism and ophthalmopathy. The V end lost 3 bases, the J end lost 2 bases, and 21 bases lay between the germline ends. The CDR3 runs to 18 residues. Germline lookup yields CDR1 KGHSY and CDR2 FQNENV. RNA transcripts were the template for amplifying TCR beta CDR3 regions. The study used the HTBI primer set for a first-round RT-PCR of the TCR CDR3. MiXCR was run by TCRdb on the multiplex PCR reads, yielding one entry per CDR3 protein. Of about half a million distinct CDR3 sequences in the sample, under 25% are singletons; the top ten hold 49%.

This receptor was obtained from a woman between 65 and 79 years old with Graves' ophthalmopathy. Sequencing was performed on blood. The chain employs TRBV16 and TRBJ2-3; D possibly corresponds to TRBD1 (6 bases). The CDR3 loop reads CASSHHPPDRLSTDTQYF. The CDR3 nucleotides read TGTGCCAGCAGCCACCACCCCCCGGACAGACTTTCCACAGATACGCAGTATTTT.